This TCR beta chain was profiled in a study of blood T cell repertoires in COVID-19. About the research overall: Spain, Italy and the United States supplied samples that represented acute and convalescent COVID-19. The cDNA or gDNA used as material had been derived from T cells, B-cell-depleted T cells, or PBMCs.

Original methodology: Using reference gene primer amplification, nucleated cell counts were estimated. Repertoires were generated with immunoSEQ multiplex PCR, while TCRdb's copy carries only in-frame clones and drops some. Clone size and V and J calls were adopted from that table, with D and trimming inferred from the DNA. The table shows about 270,000 clones, with 88% occurring only once. CDR3 length: 12 amino acids. Germline V lookup: CDR1 MNHEY, CDR2 SMNVEV (reference sequence). The ends were cut back, 5 bases at V and 6 bases at J, with 11 bases in the middle. Adults between roughly 18 and 89 years of age took part from some 25 US areas.

This TCR came from a woman aged 45-65 years who had recovered from COVID-19. V gene TRBV27 combines with J gene TRBJ2-7; D ambiguous. The sequenced material came from PBMCs or T cells enriched from blood (not recorded which). CDR3 coding DNA: TGTGCCAGCAGTCTTTACCTCGGCGAGCAGTACTTC. This sequence encodes CASSLYLGEQYF.